The T cell receptor beta chain described here comes from a study of blood T cells in healthy people across ages. In its sample, this clonotype was seen a few times. Through a sample-barcoded 5' primer and a J-beta primer mix, a second PCR was run for roughly 7 to 12 cycles. All cDNA molecules were each tagged by a template-switch adaptor with 12 random nucleotides. A single record per CDR3 protein comes from TCRdb applying MiXCR to the 5' RACE reads. The sample includes 550,000 to 700,000 distinct CDR3 sequences, 27% of them seen just once. Trimming removed 1 base at V and 1 base at J, with 8 bases between. Germline V gene data show CDR1 as SGHTA and CDR2 as FQGNSA. The CDR3 contains 14 residues.

This TCR was sampled from a woman in her 70s in good health. The sample was blood. This rearrangement joins TRBV7-2 to TRBJ2-7; D not certain. The CDR3 region has the DNA TGTGCCAGCAGCTTAGGTGCCGCTTCCTACGAGCAGTACTTC. Amino acids: CASSLGAASYEQYF.